A single sample is the source of the 27 T cell receptor beta chains below, sequenced in a study of breast tumors, draining lymph nodes, adjacent tissues. TCRdb fed the multiplex PCR reads into MiXCR, producing one record per CDR3 protein. This sample has roughly 120,000 distinct CDR3 sequences, with less than 20% found just once. Breast cancer patients provided tissue from their axillary draining lymph nodes. The sample was axillary lymph node tissue. The source is a female donor with breast cancer. Some clones in this sample may be carry-over from other donors' samples.

The chain recombines TRBV5-1 with TRBJ2-2; the match to TRBD2 covers 10 bases. Germline V gene sequence: CDR1 SGHRS, CDR2 YFSETQ. With 3 bases clipped from V and 0 bases from J, the junction kept 2 bases outside the gene matches. The CDR3 contains 16 residues. In DNA, the CDR3 is TGCGCCAGCAGCTCAGCGGGAGGGCCGAACACCGGGGAGCTGTTTTTT. Protein: CASSSAGGPNTGELFF.

In this sample, this clonotype turned up many times. CDR3 bases: TGCAGTGCTAGAAAATTGAACCGGGACTACCTTTCATACAATGAGCAGTTCTTC. As protein: CSARKLNRDYLSYNEQFF. This rearrangement joins TRBV20-1 to TRBJ2-1; TRBD2 agrees at 7 bases. Germline V CDR1 and CDR2: DFQATT, SNEGSKA (reference sequence). CDR3 length: 18 residues. V shed 2 bases, J shed 4 bases, and the junction held 17 bases outside the gene matches.

The table lists this clonotype with many counts. This rearrangement joins TRBV9 to TRBJ2-7, with D possibly being TRBD1 (5 bases). Trimming stripped 0 bases from V and 5 bases from J, with 15 bases between. Germline V CDR1 and CDR2: SGDLS, YYNGEE. There are 15 residues in the CDR3. This chain's CDR3 is CASSVEGSSFNEQYF. CDR3 coding DNA: TGTGCCAGCAGCGTAGAGGGGTCCTCGTTCAACGAGCAGTACTTC.

This clonotype showed up many times. The chain joins TRBV7-8 to TRBJ2-7, with TRBD1 as a possible D gene (6 bases). Trimming pared 0 bases from V and 5 bases from J, leaving 14 bases between. The CDR3 loop spans 15 amino acids. Germline V gives CDR1 SGHVS, CDR2 FQNEAQ. CDR3 nucleotides: TGTGCCAGCAGCTTAGCGGGGCAGGGGCTCCACGAGCAGTACTTC. Protein sequence: CASSLAGQGLHEQYF. The complete variable domain, with remaining parts taken from reference TRBV7-8 and TRBJ2-7, reads GAGVSQSPRYKVAKRGQDVALRCDPISGHVSLFWYQQALGQGPEFLTYFQNEAQLDKSGLPSDRFFAERPEGSVSTLKIQRTQQEDSAVYLCASSLAGQGLHEQYFGPGTRLTVT.

This clonotype was seen repeatedly, ten times or more. This chain joins TRBV24-1 and TRBJ2-3; D uncertain. CDR1 is KGHDR, CDR2 SFDVKD, per germline. There are 13 residues in the CDR3. V was clipped by 5 bases and J by 0 bases, with 5 bases between them. The CDR3 here is CATSAVSTDTQYF. The CDR3 DNA sequence: TGTGCCACCAGTGCTGTGAGCACAGATACGCAGTATTTT.

This chain joins TRBV24-1 and TRBJ1-4, with TRBD1 matching over 8 bases. The J segment lost 5 bases and the V segment lost 4 bases, leaving 8 bases of the junction unmatched. This CDR3 has 16 amino acids. Germline CDR1 KGHDR, CDR2 SFDVKD. CDR3 protein: CATSDDTGGENEKLFF. CDR3 DNA: TGTGCCACCAGTGACGATACAGGGGGGGAGAATGAAAAACTGTTTTTT.

There are many counts of this clonotype. The chain links TRBV15 to TRBJ1-4; D ambiguous. CDR3 length equals 15 residues. Trimming left V 2 bases short and J 7 bases short, with 14 bases between. CDR1 is LNHNV and CDR2 is YYDKDF in the germline V gene (reference sequence). CDR3 DNA sequence: TGTGCCACCAGCAGACCGAGCGGGGAGGGTGAAAAACTGTTTTTT. Protein: CATSRPSGEGEKLFF.

This clonotype was found many times. The chain carries TRBV29-1 and TRBJ2-3; 7 bases match TRBD2. The CDR3 is 12 amino acids. The ends lost 3 bases at V and 5 bases at J; junction bases unmatched: 2. From germline, CDR1 is SQVTM and CDR2 ANQGSEA. CDR3 in amino acids: CSVDRGGDTQYF. DNA of the CDR3: TGCAGCGTTGATCGCGGGGGAGATACGCAGTATTTT.

This clonotype showed up many times. The gene calls are TRBV6-6 and TRBJ2-5; D possibly uses TRBD1 or TRBD2 (5 bases each). Deletions cut 7 bases from V and 3 bases from J, with 12 bases between. CDR3 length: 13 amino acids. CDR1 and CDR2 (germline): MNHNY, SVGAGI (reference sequence). For the CDR3, the DNA is TGTGCCAGCATCCGGGACGGAAAAGAGACCCAGTACTTC. Protein sequence: CASIRDGKETQYF.

This clonotype has a count of ten or more. The chain links TRBV7-9 to TRBJ1-2, with D hard to call. The germline V gene has CDR1 SEHNR and CDR2 FQNEAQ (reference sequence). The CDR3 runs to 14 residues. Trimming stripped 6 bases from V and 5 bases from J, with 16 bases between. CDR3 DNA: TGTGCCAGCAGTTCCAGAATCTTCGGATATGGCTACACCTTC. Its protein is CASSSRIFGYGYTF.

This clonotype was picked up many times. This chain links TRBV7-9 with TRBJ1-4, with 8 bases aligning to TRBD1. The CDR3 is made up of 14 amino acids. Unmatched junction bases numbered 5, after V lost 5 bases and J lost 6 bases. Germline CDR1 and CDR2: SEHNR and FQNEAQ (reference sequence). The chain's CDR3 is CASSPDRGDEKLFF. CDR3 coding DNA: TGTGCCAGCAGCCCTGACAGGGGAGATGAAAAACTGTTTTTT.

This clonotype occurred many times. The chain couples TRBV3-1 to TRBJ2-7, with unresolved D. The germline gives CDR1 LGHDT, CDR2 YNNKEL (reference sequence). The CDR3 contains 15 residues. The V end lost 2 bases, the J end lost 1 base, and 12 bases lay between the germline ends. CDR3: CASSQYGRESYEQYF. The DNA for the CDR3 is TGTGCCAGCAGCCAATATGGGCGTGAGTCCTACGAGCAGTACTTC.

This clonotype appeared many times. This chain uses TRBV20-1 with TRBJ2-7; 10 nucleotides agree with TRBD2. With 0 bases clipped from V and 6 bases from J, the junction kept 2 bases outside the gene matches. This CDR3 is built from 13 residues. Germline CDR1 reads DFQATT; CDR2 reads SNEGSKA (reference sequence). As DNA, the CDR3 is TGCAGTGCTAGAGATCTAGCGGGAGCCGAGCAGTACTTC. Protein: CSARDLAGAEQYF.

This clonotype was recorded a few times. The chain links TRBV27 to TRBJ2-3; maybe TRBD1 (5 bases). V dropped 2 bases and J dropped 1 base, with 13 bases sitting between them. Per the germline V gene, CDR1 is MNHEY and CDR2 is SMNVEV (reference sequence). There are 16 residues in the CDR3. The DNA of the CDR3 is TGTGCCAGCAGTTTAGACCCAACAGGAGGCACAGATACGCAGTATTTT. This encodes CASSLDPTGGTDTQYF.

This clonotype was seen repeatedly, ten times or more. The chain recombines TRBV5-1 with TRBJ2-3; 8 nucleotides line up with TRBD2. The CDR3 is 15 residues long. Germline loops: CDR1 SGHRS, CDR2 YFSETQ. V trimming: 5 bases; J trimming: 3 bases; junction bases outside the gene matches: 8. The CDR3 region has the DNA TGCGCCAGCAGGGACCAAAGCGGGAGTACAGATACGCAGTATTTT. Amino acid sequence: CASRDQSGSTDTQYF.

This clonotype was picked up many times. The rearrangement uses TRBV6-4 and TRBJ2-2, with no clear D. Per germline, CDR1 MRHNA and CDR2 SNTAGT. The CDR3 runs to 16 residues. V dropped 3 bases and J dropped 2 bases, with 13 bases sitting between them. CDR3 sequence reads: CASSEQFGVNTGELFF. In DNA, the CDR3 is TGTGCCAGCAGTGAACAATTTGGCGTAAACACCGGGGAGCTGTTTTTT.

This clonotype was detected only a few times. The V call is TRBV15, the J call TRBJ2-4; 11 bases agree with TRBD1. V lost 5 bases and J lost 6; bases outside the gene matches: 9. The CDR3 consists of 16 residues. The germline V gene encodes CDR1 LNHNV and CDR2 YYDKDF (reference sequence). CDR3 coding DNA: TGTGCCACCAGCGTCGGGACAGGGGGTTTTTTAAACATTCAGTACTTC. Its protein is CATSVGTGGFLNIQYF.

This clonotype was detected a few times. At one end the junction does not follow the germline gene, possibly because of a read error. The chain employs TRBV18 and TRBJ2-5; a possible D gene is TRBD1 (6 bases). This CDR3 is built from 15 residues. CDR1 is KGHSH and CDR2 is LQKENI in the germline V gene. CDR3 amino acids: CASSLVDGRGETQSF. In DNA, the CDR3 is TGTGCCAGCTCACTCGTGGACGGCAGGGGTGAGACCCAGTCCTTC.

This clonotype was seen at least ten times. V is TRBV11-3 and J is TRBJ2-1, with 7 bases that match TRBD1. Unmatched junction bases numbered 10, after V lost 5 bases and J lost 6 bases. The CDR3 is 15 amino acids. Germline V gene data show CDR1 as SGHNT and CDR2 as YENEEA. CDR3 loop: CASSSRDRGPNEQFF. Here the CDR3 DNA reads TGTGCCAGCAGCAGCCGGGACAGAGGACCCAATGAGCAGTTCTTC.

Ten or more counts support this clonotype. The chain carries TRBV12-3 or TRBV12-4 and TRBJ1-5; 12 nucleotides align to TRBD1. The V segment lost 6 bases and the J segment 6 bases; nucleotides outside the gene matches: 6. The CDR3 has 15 amino acids. Here the CDR3 DNA reads TGTGCCAGCAGCTACGGGACAGGGGGCATTCAGCCCCAGCATTTT. Its translation is CASSYGTGGIQPQHF.

Details on this clonotype: This clone may be a read error of a much larger clone one base away. V and J are TRBV28 and TRBJ2-7; 9 bases map to TRBD1. Germline-derived CDR1 and CDR2 are MDHEN and SYDVKM. The CDR3 spans 12 residues. Here the CDR3 DNA reads TGTGCCAGCAAACAGGGGGCGGGCGAGCGGTACTTC. Amino acids: CASKQGAGERYF.

This clonotype was observed many times. This sequence joins TRBV6-5 and TRBJ1-5; no definite D call. The length of the CDR3 is 14 residues. Per germline, CDR1 MNHEY and CDR2 SVGAGI. Trimming cost V 2 bases and J 2 bases, with 7 bases left between them. CDR3 nucleotide sequence: TGTGCCAGCAGTTACGGGAGGCGCAATCAGCCCCAGCATTTT. Encoded protein: CASSYGRRNQPQHF.

As to this clonotype: The junction and the germline gene differ at one end; a read error may be behind it. J is TRBJ2-7 and V is TRBV20-1; D could derive from TRBD1 or TRBD2 (5 bases each). Germline-derived CDR1 and CDR2 are DFQATT and SNEGSKA (reference sequence). The CDR3 spans 15 residues. CDR3 sequence reads: CSASEPGQGSDEQCF. The CDR3 region has the DNA TGCAGTGCTAGCGAACCGGGGCAGGGTAGCGACGAGCAGTGCTTC.

In its sample, this clonotype was seen many times. This chain connects TRBV19 to TRBJ2-2; a weak D match, TRBD1 (5 bases). The CDR3 has 16 residues. CDR1 is LNHDA and CDR2 is SQIVND in the germline V gene (reference sequence). V was pared by 3 bases and J by 0 bases, with 11 bases between. CDR3 DNA sequence: TGTGCCAGTAGTATCGGGTCAGGGACGAACACCGGGGAGCTGTTTTTT. Residues: CASSIGSGTNTGELFF.

The rearrangement links TRBV10-3 to TRBJ2-5, with 9 bases matching TRBD2. V lost 7 bases and J lost 4; bases outside the gene matches: 13. This CDR3 comprises 16 residues. Looked up from germline, CDR1 is ENHRY and CDR2 is SYGVKD. The CDR3 DNA reads TGTGCCATCATTCGTTTTAGCGGGAGATTTTCAGAGACCCAGTACTTC. It yields the protein CAIIRFSGRFSETQYF.

This clonotype has a handful of counts. This chain uses TRBV28 with TRBJ2-4; D unresolved. The germline V gene has CDR1 MDHEN and CDR2 SYDVKM. Trimming left V 5 bases short and J 0 bases short, with 8 bases between. This CDR3 has 14 amino acids. This CDR3 reads CASSPDLAKNIQYF. CDR3 coding DNA: TGTGCCAGCAGTCCAGACCTAGCCAAAAACATTCAGTACTTC.

A remark on this clonotype: The germline gene is not matched at one end of the junction; a read error may be the cause. This rearrangement joins TRBV6-1 to TRBJ2-2, with no clear D. This CDR3 region has 12 residues. Germline assignment: CDR1 MNHNS and CDR2 SASEGT. The CDR3 protein is CASGEFAGELFF. The CDR3 DNA is TGTGCCAGCGGTGAGTTCGCCGGGGAGCTGTTTTTT.